The source of this T cell receptor beta chain is a study of blood T cell repertoires in COVID-19. Overall study: Some COVID-19 samples were acute and others convalescent; all came from the United States, Italy and Spain. PBMCs, B-cell-depleted T cells, or T cells provided the cDNA or gDNA that made up the material.

One Seattle source followed patients from active infection through their disease course. The CDR3 totals 14 residues. In germline, CDR1 is LNHDA, CDR2 SQIVND (reference sequence). V shed 3 bases and J shed 8 bases, with 13 bases lying between them. Per the authors' pipeline: Nucleated cell counts were estimated from reference gene primer amplification. Measured with immunoSEQ multiplex PCR; TCRdb has only the in-frame clones, and not every one. The D gene and trimming were derived from the DNA, and the V and J assignments and clone size from that table. The table records almost 300,000 clones, 85% to 90% of them present only once.

V gene TRBV19 combines with J gene TRBJ1-4, with D maybe TRBD1 (6 bases). Sequenced: peripheral blood. This receptor was obtained from a woman in her twenties or thirties with COVID-19, enrolled during active disease. The CDR3 loop is CASSMSQGHEKLFF. CDR3 DNA: TGTGCCAGTAGTATGTCACAGGGCCACGAAAAACTGTTTTTT.